The rows below give T cell receptor beta chains drawn from one sample of a study of cytomegalovirus exposure and HLA in healthy donors. The repertoire was sequenced with immunoSEQ multiplex PCR; TCRdb's copy has only in-frame clones and lacks some. The sample consists of nearly 110,000 clones, 71% of them appearing once. Sequences were obtained from PBMCs. Receptors originate from a female donor in good health and CMV-seronegative. Both conserved end residues are part of each CDR3. Fields, in order: CDR3 protein, J gene, D gene, V gene. The D gene is left open where the match is weak.

cdr3_aa: CASSFGTGYQETQYF; j_call: TRBJ2-5; d_call: TRBD1; v_call: TRBV28
cdr3_aa: CASSVASPGTGGSGRAGNEQFF; j_call: TRBJ2-1; d_call: TRBD1; v_call: TRBV9
cdr3_aa: CAWRGQGNQPQHF; j_call: TRBJ1-5; d_call: TRBD1; v_call: TRBV30
cdr3_aa: CASRLRIMTSGTGINYGYTF; j_call: TRBJ1-2; d_call: TRBD1; v_call: TRBV19
cdr3_aa: CASGLMGEGTDTQYF; j_call: TRBJ2-3; d_call: -; v_call: TRBV7-2
cdr3_aa: CAGRDFLSTDTQYF; j_call: TRBJ2-3; d_call: -; v_call: TRBV30
cdr3_aa: CASSLGGIAEAFF; j_call: TRBJ1-1; d_call: -; v_call: TRBV5-4
cdr3_aa: CASSPAGDPSYEQYF; j_call: TRBJ2-7; d_call: -; v_call: TRBV6-5
cdr3_aa: CASSEEREVSYEQYF; j_call: TRBJ2-7; d_call: TRBD2; v_call: TRBV10-2
cdr3_aa: CASSLNIPGTGGHTIYF; j_call: TRBJ1-3; d_call: -; v_call: TRBV7-2